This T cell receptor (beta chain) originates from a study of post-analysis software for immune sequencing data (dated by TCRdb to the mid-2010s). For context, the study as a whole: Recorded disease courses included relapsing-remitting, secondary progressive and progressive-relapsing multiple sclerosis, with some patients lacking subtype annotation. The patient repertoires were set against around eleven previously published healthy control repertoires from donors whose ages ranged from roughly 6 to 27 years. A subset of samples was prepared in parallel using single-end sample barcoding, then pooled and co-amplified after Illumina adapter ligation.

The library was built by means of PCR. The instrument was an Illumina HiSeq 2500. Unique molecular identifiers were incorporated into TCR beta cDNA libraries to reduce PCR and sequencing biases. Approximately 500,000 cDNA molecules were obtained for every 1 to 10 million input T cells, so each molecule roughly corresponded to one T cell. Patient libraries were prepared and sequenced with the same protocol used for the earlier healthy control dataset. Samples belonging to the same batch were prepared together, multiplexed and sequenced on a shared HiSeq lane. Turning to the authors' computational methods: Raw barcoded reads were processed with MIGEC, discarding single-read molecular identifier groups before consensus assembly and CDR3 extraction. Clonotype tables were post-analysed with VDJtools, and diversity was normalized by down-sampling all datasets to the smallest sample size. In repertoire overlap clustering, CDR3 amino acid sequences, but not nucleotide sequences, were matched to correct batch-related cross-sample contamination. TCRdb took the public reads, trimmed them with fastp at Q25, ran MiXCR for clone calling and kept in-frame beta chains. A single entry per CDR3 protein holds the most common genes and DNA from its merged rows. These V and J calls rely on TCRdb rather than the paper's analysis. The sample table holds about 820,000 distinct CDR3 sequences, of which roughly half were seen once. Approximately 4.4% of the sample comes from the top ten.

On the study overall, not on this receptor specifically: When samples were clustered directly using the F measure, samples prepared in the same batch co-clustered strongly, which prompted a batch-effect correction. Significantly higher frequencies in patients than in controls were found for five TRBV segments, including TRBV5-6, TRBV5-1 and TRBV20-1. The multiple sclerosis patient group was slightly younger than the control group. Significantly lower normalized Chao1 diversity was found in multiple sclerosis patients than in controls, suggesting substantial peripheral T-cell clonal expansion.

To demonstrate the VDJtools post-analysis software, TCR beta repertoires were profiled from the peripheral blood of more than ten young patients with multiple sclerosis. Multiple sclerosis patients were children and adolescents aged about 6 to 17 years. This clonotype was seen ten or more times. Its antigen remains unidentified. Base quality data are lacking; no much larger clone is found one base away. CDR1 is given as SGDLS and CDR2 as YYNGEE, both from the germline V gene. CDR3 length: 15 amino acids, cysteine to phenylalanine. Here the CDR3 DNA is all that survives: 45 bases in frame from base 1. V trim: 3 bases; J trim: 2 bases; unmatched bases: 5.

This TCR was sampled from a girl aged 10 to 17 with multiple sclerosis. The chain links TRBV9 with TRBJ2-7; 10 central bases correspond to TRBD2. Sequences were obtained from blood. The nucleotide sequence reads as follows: TGTGCCAGCAGCGCCAGCGGGGGGGACACCTACGAGCAGTACTTC. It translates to CASSASGGDTYEQYF.